This T cell receptor (beta chain) was captured by sequencing in a study of follicular helper T cells after annual influenza vaccination. General study points: Undersampling of larger non-cTfh compartments could not be excluded. ICOS+CD38+ cTfh clonality tracked population frequency, and its change tracked circulating plasmablast change.

Produced via immunoSEQ multiplex PCR; TCRdb's table is partial and in-frame only. The sample lists approximately 13,000 clones, more than 65% occurring once. V dropped 0 bases and J dropped 8 bases, with 6 bases sitting between them. Germline lookup yields CDR1 MNHNY and CDR2 SVGAGI (reference sequence). The length of the CDR3 is 12 residues. The time point: 2015-2016 season, pre-vaccination. Before and after seasonal inactivated influenza vaccination, adults gave blood for sorting CD4 subsets for sequencing. Per time point, roughly 40-110 mL of blood was sampled. With regard to this clone: Its antigen is still unknown.

This specimen was CXCR5- memory CD4+ T cells sorted from blood, taken on the day of influenza vaccination. The chain links TRBV6-6 to TRBJ2-3, with D possibly TRBD2 on 6 matching bases. The receptor was isolated from an adult who received the influenza vaccine. The CDR3 coding sequence is TGTGCCAGCAGTTACTCGGGGGGTACGCAGTATTTT. It specifies CASSYSGGTQYF.